Below, 21 T cell receptor beta chains from the same sample are listed, as sequenced in a study of T-cell memory formation after mild COVID-19. TCRdb redid the calling of the 5' RACE reads with MiXCR, one entry per CDR3 protein. The table has 470,000 or so distinct CDR3 sequences, roughly 17% seen once. Specimen: PBMCs or a T cell subset sorted from them (not recorded which). The source of these receptors is a man aged 18 to 35 who had mild COVID-19 (a few samples of this study predate the infection). Cell type and time point are not known.

The CDR3 sequence: CASSFTNSPLHF. In DNA, the CDR3 is TGTGCCAGCAGTTTTACTAATTCACCCCTCCACTTT. The rearrangement uses TRBV12-3 or TRBV12-4 and TRBJ1-6; no definite D call. V dropped 3 bases and J dropped 6 bases, with 3 bases sitting between them. This CDR3 spans 12 amino acids.

This clonotype showed up just a few times. The chain couples TRBV6-4 to TRBJ2-5; 7 positions match TRBD1. Germline lookup yields CDR1 MRHNA and CDR2 SNTAGT. This CDR3 is built from 14 residues. The ends lost 7 bases at V and 5 bases at J; junction bases unmatched: 10. The CDR3, as DNA: TGTGCCAGCAAGCCTCGACAGGGTGGGGAGACCCAGTACTTC. Amino acids: CASKPRQGGETQYF.

V and J are TRBV7-2 and TRBJ1-1; D remains unclear. With 7 bases removed from V and 6 bases from J, the gap between germline ends came to 21 bases. This CDR3 contains 15 residues. CDR1 and CDR2 (germline): SGHTA, FQGNSA. CDR3 residues: CASILRRHPGAEAFF. The CDR3 DNA follows: TGTGCCAGCATCCTGAGGAGGCACCCCGGGGCTGAAGCTTTCTTT.

The chain uses TRBV5-4 and TRBJ2-5; 10 bases are a match to TRBD2. The germline gives CDR1 SGHNT, CDR2 YYREEE (reference sequence). V shed 1 base and J 5 bases; nucleotides not matched to a gene: 8. CDR3 length: 16 residues. This CDR3 is CASSLRSGGASETQYF. As DNA, the CDR3 is TGTGCCAGCAGCTTGCGAAGCGGGGGGGCATCGGAGACCCAGTACTTC.

There are a few counts of this clonotype. The rearrangement links TRBV6-2 or TRBV6-3 to TRBJ1-5; the D is unclear. Germline V gives CDR1 MNHEY, CDR2 SVGEGT. V was cut by 5 bases and J by 10 bases, with 18 bases left in between. The CDR3 contains 14 residues. CDR3 amino acids: CASSHLRLTGPQHF. DNA of the CDR3: TGTGCCAGCAGTCACTTACGGCTCACGGGACCCCAGCATTTT.

This clonotype was detected a few times. This chain uses TRBV7-2 with TRBJ1-1; TRBD1 might be the D (5 bases). CDR3 length: 15 residues. Trimming stripped 3 bases from V and 1 base from J, with 12 bases between. CDR1 and CDR2 (germline): SGHTA, FQGNSA. In nucleotides, the CDR3 is TGTGCCAGCAGCTTCCGGGGGGGAACGAACACTGAAGCTTTCTTT. Encoded protein: CASSFRGGTNTEAFF.

This clonotype was seen a handful of times. The V and J genes are TRBV7-8 and TRBJ2-1; a weak D match, TRBD2 (5 bases). The V end was cut by 5 bases, the J end by 8 bases, with 13 bases between. This CDR3 has 13 amino acids. Germline V gene data show CDR1 as SGHVS and CDR2 as FQNEAQ. In DNA, the CDR3 is TGTGCCAGCAGCGCCGGGATAGCCTATGAGCAGTTCTTC. Translated, it gives CASSAGIAYEQFF.

This clonotype was found a few times. V and J are TRBV5-1 and TRBJ1-1; a possible D gene is TRBD1 (5 bases). Germline V lookup: CDR1 SGHRS, CDR2 YFSETQ. Trimming took 0 bases from V and 1 from J, leaving 10 bases between them. CDR3 length: 15 amino acids. The CDR3 sequence is CASSLAIGANTEAFF. The CDR3 coding sequence is TGCGCCAGCAGCTTGGCGATCGGGGCGAACACTGAAGCTTTCTTT.

This clonotype has a handful of counts. This chain joins TRBV20-1 and TRBJ2-7; TRBD2 matches at 8 bases. CDR1 and CDR2 from the germline V gene are DFQATT and SNEGSKA (reference sequence). Trimming at V came to 4 bases and at J to 1 base, leaving 6 bases not matched to a gene. This CDR3 has 14 amino acids. The CDR3 loop is CSANAGGLSYEQYF. The CDR3 nucleotides read TGCAGTGCTAATGCGGGGGGCCTATCCTACGAGCAGTACTTC.

This clonotype came up a few times. The CDR3 protein is CASSFSAGDTQYF. The CDR3 nucleotides read TGTGCCAGCAGCTTCAGCGCCGGCGATACGCAGTATTTT. The chain carries TRBV11-2 and TRBJ2-3, with D unresolved. The V end was cut by 3 bases, the J end by 6 bases, with 10 bases between. Germline V gene data show CDR1 as SGHAT and CDR2 as FQNNGV. This CDR3 comprises 13 residues.

The rearrangement links TRBV10-3 to TRBJ2-5; a possible D gene is TRBD2 (5 bases). Trimming stripped 0 bases from V and 7 bases from J, with 9 bases between. The CDR3 is 13 residues long. CDR1 and CDR2 (germline): ENHRY, SYGVKD. The CDR3 sequence is CAISESGGRTQYF. CDR3 coding DNA: TGTGCCATCAGTGAGTCGGGTGGGAGGACCCAGTACTTC.

The genes are TRBV3-1 and TRBJ1-2; no definite D call. CDR1 is LGHDT, CDR2 YNNKEL, per germline (reference sequence). The V end was cut by 0 bases, the J end by 7 bases, with 12 bases between. This CDR3 contains 14 residues. This chain's CDR3 is CASSQDLGSSGYTF. As DNA, the CDR3 is TGTGCCAGCAGCCAAGATCTAGGGTCCTCTGGCTACACCTTC.

The chain employs TRBV5-4 and TRBJ1-1; D is unresolved. V lost 3 bases to trimming and J lost 8 bases, with 11 bases between them. Germline lookup yields CDR1 SGHNT and CDR2 YYREEE (reference sequence). The CDR3 length is 12 residues. CDR3 sequence: CASSSDGPEAFF. The DNA of the CDR3 is TGTGCCAGCAGCTCGGACGGCCCAGAAGCTTTCTTT. The complete variable domain, with remaining parts taken from reference TRBV5-4 and TRBJ1-1, reads ETGVTQSPTHLIKTRGQQVTLRCSSQSGHNTVSWYQQALGQGPQFIFQYYREEENGRGNFPPRFSGLQFPNYSSELNVNALELDDSALYLCASSSDGPEAFFGQGTRLTVV.

This clonotype was counted only a few times. The chain recombines TRBV5-1 with TRBJ1-6, with TRBD1 matching over 7 bases. After removal of 2 bases from V and 9 bases from J, the junction contained 8 bases not matched to a gene. The length of the CDR3 is 15 residues. Germline values: CDR1 SGHRS, CDR2 YFSETQ. The CDR3 protein is CASSFAGGGGSPLHF. The CDR3 DNA is TGCGCCAGCAGCTTTGCAGGGGGAGGTGGTTCACCCCTCCACTTT. The variable domain in full, completed from reference TRBV5-1 and TRBJ1-6, reads KAGVTQTPRYLIKTRGQQVTLSCSPISGHRSVSWYQQTPGQGLQFLFEYFSETQRNKGNFPGRFSGRQFSNSRSEMNVSTLELGDSALYLCASSFAGGGGSPLHFGNGTRLTVT.

The chain employs TRBV9 and TRBJ1-2, with 9 nucleotides matching TRBD1. CDR1 is SGDLS and CDR2 is YYNGEE in the germline V gene. Losses at the gene ends were 0 bases for V and 6 bases for J; bases not matched to a gene: 9. The CDR3 totals 16 residues. CDR3 sequence reads: CASSVGPGQGSDGYTF. The DNA for the CDR3 is TGTGCCAGCAGCGTAGGACCGGGACAGGGATCGGATGGCTACACCTTC.

The chain couples TRBV12-3 or TRBV12-4 to TRBJ1-5, with TRBD1 identical over 10 bases. This CDR3 contains 16 residues. V dropped 4 bases and J dropped 5; count of bases not matched to a gene: 8. The CDR3 region is CASSSAGTGADQPQHF. In DNA, the CDR3 is TGTGCCAGCAGTTCAGCCGGGACAGGGGCGGATCAGCCCCAGCATTTT.

This clonotype has more than one count but fewer than ten. The chain links TRBV27 to TRBJ2-3; D unclear. The CDR3 runs 12 residues. Germline V gene sequence: CDR1 MNHEY, CDR2 SMNVEV (reference sequence). V was shortened by 6 bases and J by 7 bases, with 11 bases between the two germline ends. The CDR3 DNA reads TGTGCCAGCAGGATCGGCGCCAATACGCAGTATTTT. The encoded protein is CASRIGANTQYF.

Here the CDR3 DNA reads TGTGCCAGCAGCTTAGAGCCTCCAGGGGGCTCCTATGGCTACACCTTC. Translated: CASSLEPPGGSYGYTF. This chain joins TRBV7-2 and TRBJ1-2, with 8 bases matching TRBD1. The CDR3 consists of 16 residues. Germline V gene lookup returns CDR1 SGHTA and CDR2 FQGNSA. Trimming cost V 1 base and J 4 bases; bases outside gene matches: 8.

The chain combines TRBV28 with TRBJ2-5; D tentatively reads TRBD1 or TRBD2 (5 bases each). The V gene lost 1 base and the J gene lost 1 base, with 13 bases spanning the gap. The CDR3 contains 16 residues. The germline V gene has CDR1 MDHEN and CDR2 SYDVKM. The CDR3 region is CASSLSGLGPQETQYF. In nucleotides, the CDR3 is TGTGCCAGCAGTTTATCGGGGTTGGGACCCCAAGAGACCCAGTACTTC.

This rearrangement joins TRBV3-1 to TRBJ1-2; possibly TRBD1 for D (6 bases). The V end lost 6 bases, the J end lost 6 bases, and 14 bases lay between the germline ends. CDR1 is LGHDT, CDR2 YNNKEL, per germline (reference sequence). The CDR3 contains 13 residues. In DNA form, the CDR3 reads TGTGCCAGCAGGAACAGGGCGGGGGATGGCTACACCTTC. It encodes CASRNRAGDGYTF. The full variable domain, in which reference TRBV3-1 and TRBJ1-2 provide the parts outside the CDR3, is DTAVSQTPKYLVTQMGNDKSIKCEQNLGHDTMYWYKQDSKKFLKIMFSYNNKELIINETVPNRFSPKSPDKAHLNLHINSLELGDSAVYFCASRNRAGDGYTFGSGTRLTVV.

This clonotype was detected a few times. The chain recombines TRBV7-9 with TRBJ2-2, with TRBD2 matching over 9 bases. From germline, CDR1 is SEHNR and CDR2 FQNEAQ (reference sequence). The CDR3 has 17 amino acids. V lost 5 bases and J lost 5; bases outside the gene matches: 12. CDR3: CASSPGGLAGRTGELFF. The CDR3 DNA reads TGTGCCAGCAGCCCAGGGGGGCTAGCGGGGAGAACCGGGGAGCTGTTTTTT.